Each of the 10 T cell receptor beta chains below was sequenced from the same sample in a study of T cells after yellow fever vaccination. TCRdb called the 5' RACE reads again in MiXCR, with one record for every CDR3 protein. The sample carries roughly 300,000 distinct CDR3 sequences, 6.8% recorded once. Here the sequenced sample was PBMCs, taken about 41 days after the first yellow fever vaccination. These receptor sequences come from a man younger than 35 who received the YFV17D yellow fever vaccine.

The chain is built from TRBV20-1 and TRBJ2-1; 8 nucleotides agree with TRBD1. There are 14 residues in the CDR3. Trimming at V came to 0 bases and at J to 7 bases, leaving 5 bases not matched to a gene. Looked up from germline, CDR1 is DFQATT and CDR2 is SNEGSKA (reference sequence). CDR3 sequence (DNA): TGCAGTGCTAGAGACGGACAGGGTAGGAATGAGCAGTTCTTC. It encodes CSARDGQGRNEQFF.

This chain connects TRBV29-1 to TRBJ2-5; D perhaps matches TRBD2 (7 bases). The CDR3 length is 12 residues. Looked up from germline, CDR1 is SQVTM and CDR2 is ANQGSEA. Trimming removed 4 bases from V and 13 bases from J, with 19 bases in between. Here the CDR3 reads CSVVTGGRSPYF. The CDR3 nucleotides read TGCAGCGTTGTAACGGGGGGCCGATCCCCGTACTTC. Full variable domain (outside the CDR3, taken from reference TRBV29-1 and TRBJ2-5): SAVISQKPSRDICQRGTSLTIQCQVDSQVTMMFWYRQQPGQSLTLIATANQGSEATYESGFVIDKFPISRPNLTFSTLTVSNMSPEDSSIYLCSVVTGGRSPYFGPGTRLLVL.

The rearrangement joins TRBV4-2 to TRBJ1-5, with D hard to call. Trimming took 4 bases from V and 5 from J, leaving 15 bases between them. The CDR3 runs 15 residues. Germline CDR1 and CDR2: LGHNA and YNFKEQ. The CDR3 here is CASSLMNSDHQPQHF. For the CDR3, the DNA is TGTGCCAGCAGCCTAATGAACAGTGACCATCAGCCCCAGCATTTT.

The chain employs TRBV7-9 and TRBJ2-1; TRBD2 matches at 10 bases. The germline CDR1 and CDR2 sequences are SEHNR and FQNEAQ (reference sequence). V lost 5 bases, J lost 13 bases, and 11 bases stayed unmatched. This CDR3 comprises 14 residues. The CDR3 coding sequence is TGTGCCAGCAGCGCAGAGACTAGCGGGCAGATACAGTTCTTC. This gives the protein CASSAETSGQIQFF. The complete variable domain, with remaining parts taken from reference TRBV7-9 and TRBJ2-1, reads DTGVSQNPRHKITKRGQNVTFRCDPISEHNRLYWYRQTLGQGPEFLTYFQNEAQLEKSRLLSDRFSAERPKGSFSTLEIQRTEQGDSAMYLCASSAETSGQIQFFGPGTRLTVL.

This rearrangement joins TRBV9 to TRBJ2-1, with TRBD2 matching 7 bases. Germline CDR1 and CDR2: SGDLS and YYNGEE. This CDR3 contains 14 residues. V lost 3 bases to trimming and J lost 3 bases; unmatched junction nucleotides: 3. In nucleotides, the CDR3 is TGTGCCAGCAGCGAGGGGACTAACTACAATGAGCAGTTCTTC. It codes for CASSEGTNYNEQFF.

This rearrangement joins TRBV5-1 to TRBJ1-2; D may be TRBD1 (6 bases). CDR3 length equals 16 residues. Trimming stripped 5 bases from V and 6 bases from J, with 23 bases between. The germline CDR1 and CDR2 sequences are SGHRS and YFSETQ. The CDR3 nucleotides read TGCGCCAGCAGTGGAGCTGAGATTAACAGGGTCAATGGCTACACCTTC. This codes for CASSGAEINRVNGYTF.

CDR3 in amino acids: CASSGSSGGLETQYF. The CDR3 DNA sequence: TGTGCCAGCAGTGGTTCTAGCGGGGGATTGGAGACCCAGTACTTC. The chain employs TRBV2 and TRBJ2-5; 10 nucleotides match TRBD2. Germline CDR1 and CDR2: SNHLY and FYNNEI. This CDR3 is built from 15 residues. J lost 5 bases, V lost 4 bases, and 7 bases had no gene match.

CDR3 sequence reads: CSASRGTYQPQHF. CDR3 DNA sequence: TGCAGTGCTAGCCGAGGGACGTATCAGCCCCAGCATTTT. This chain links TRBV20-1 with TRBJ1-5, with D possibly being TRBD1 (5 bases). Per germline, CDR1 DFQATT and CDR2 SNEGSKA (reference sequence). There are 13 residues in the CDR3. V shed 3 bases and J shed 5 bases, with 11 bases lying between them.

This clonotype was seen more than once but under ten times. V gene TRBV6-1 combines with J gene TRBJ2-5, with TRBD1 matching 7 bases. The V gene end was trimmed by 6 bases and the J gene end by 2 bases; junction bases not matched to a gene: 6. Germline values: CDR1 MNHNS, CDR2 SASEGT. This CDR3 is built from 14 residues. CDR3 bases: TGTGCCAGCAGGAGTCAGGGACAGCAAGAGACCCAGTACTTC. Amino acids: CASRSQGQQETQYF.

This rearrangement joins TRBV5-8 to TRBJ2-3, with 8 bases identical to TRBD2. The CDR3 consists of 17 residues. V shed 4 bases, J shed 0 bases, and the junction held 10 bases outside the gene matches. From germline, CDR1 is SGHTS and CDR2 YDEGEE. The chain's CDR3 is CASSKNGGGLSTDTQYF. The CDR3 DNA reads as TGTGCCAGCAGCAAAAACGGGGGGGGACTAAGCACAGATACGCAGTATTTT.